Listed here is a single T cell receptor beta chain. Its antigen remains unknown. Primers for the PCR totalled 60 Vbeta and 13 Jbeta. Sequencing used immunoSEQ multiplex PCR; TCRdb keeps in-frame clones, though not all of them. Listed are more than 110,000 clones; roughly 2.5% falls within the top ten. This specimen comes from a study of cytomegalovirus exposure and HLA in healthy donors. The CDR3 contains 15 residues. J was trimmed by 2 bases and V by 5 bases; bases with no gene match: 5. CDR1 is SGHNT and CDR2 is YYREEE in the germline V gene (reference sequence). General study points: Previously analyzed data showed that most TCR beta V segments were productive at a frequency of about 87% or about 30%. Diagnosis of cytomegalovirus status made by the classifier reportedly showed high specificity and sensitivity.

The chain uses TRBV5-4 and TRBJ2-3; 10 bases fit TRBD1. The source of this sequence is a man between 40 and 49 years old in good health and CMV-seronegative. What was sequenced was PBMCs. The CDR3 protein is CASRKGTGATDTQYF. The CDR3 nucleotides read TGTGCCAGCAGAAAGGGGACAGGGGCCACAGATACGCAGTATTTT.